The present TCR beta chain was sequenced within a study of vaccination effects on CD4 cells after COVID-19. The study's findings and limits: Marked clonal contraction of both clone types appeared late after vaccination.

Antigen-specific CD4+ T cells were expanded (with viral peptide pools) by the ViraFEST assay ahead of sequencing. Cells that had been cultured for less than 13 days were the source of isolated CD4+ T cells. Participants were given two doses of BNT162b2 or mRNA-1273 vaccine. With roughly 10 ug/ml peptides and about 10 IU/ml IL-2, fewer than 2.5 million PBMC per well were cultured. A half-volume exchange with IL-2 medium occurred on days 3 and 7. Turning to this clone: What it binds is unknown.

This CDR3 comprises 15 residues. The germline V gene has CDR1 LGHNA and CDR2 YSLEER. Trimming removed 0 bases from V and 2 bases from J, with 10 bases in between. Data came from immunoSEQ multiplex PCR; TCRdb stores just in-frame clones and leaves some out. The sample shows around 69,000 clones, about 67% of them seen only once. This rearrangement joins TRBV4-3 to TRBJ1-1; D unresolved. The clonotype originates from a human donor who received a COVID-19 vaccine. The sequencing used CD4+ T cells from PBMCs cultured with HCoV-229E spike peptides, collected after COVID-19 vaccination. The CDR3 protein is CASSQDHQSNTEAFF. DNA of the CDR3: TGCGCCAGCAGCCAAGATCACCAGTCTAACACTGAAGCTTTCTTT.